These 20 T cell receptor beta chains were sequenced from one sample in a study of cytomegalovirus exposure and HLA in healthy donors. PCR involved 60 Vbeta and 13 Jbeta primers. Data came from immunoSEQ multiplex PCR; TCRdb stores just in-frame clones and leaves some out. This sample has 180,000 or so clones, with around 76% found just once. Sequenced material: PBMCs. The receptors were sampled from a man in his forties in good health and CMV-seronegative.

The rearrangement links TRBV5-4 to TRBJ1-2; TRBD1 might be the D (6 bases). The length of the CDR3 is 13 residues. V was pared by 2 bases and J by 3 bases, with 8 bases between. Per germline, CDR1 SGHNT and CDR2 YYREEE (reference sequence). Here the CDR3 reads CASSLNRDYGYTF. The CDR3 DNA reads as TGTGCCAGCAGCTTAAACAGGGACTATGGCTACACCTTC.

The chain carries TRBV4-2 and TRBJ2-2; 15 bases match TRBD2. The germline V gene has CDR1 LGHNA and CDR2 YNFKEQ. The CDR3 totals 18 residues. Losses at the gene ends were 4 bases for V and 3 bases for J; bases not matched to a gene: 6. CDR3 bases: TGTGCCAGCAGCCTCCGGACTAGCGGGGGGGCGGACACCGGGGAGCTGTTTTTT. It specifies CASSLRTSGGADTGELFF.

The table lists this clone with a few counts. The chain links TRBV27 to TRBJ2-7; D might be TRBD2 (5 bases). This CDR3 has 12 amino acids. Germline V gene data show CDR1 as MNHEY and CDR2 as SMNVEV (reference sequence). Trimming took 3 bases from V and 6 from J, leaving 9 bases between them. CDR3 sequence (DNA): TGTGCCAGCAGTTTCAAGAGGGTCGAGCAGTACTTC. Protein sequence: CASSFKRVEQYF.

The chain is built from TRBV25-1 and TRBJ2-7, with TRBD1 matching over 10 bases. The length of the CDR3 is 15 residues. Germline values: CDR1 MGHDK, CDR2 SYGVNS. Trimming removed 1 base from V and 4 bases from J; junction bases left unmatched: 4. Written as DNA, the CDR3 is TGTGCCAGCAGTGAATCAGGGGACAGGGGTTACGAGCAGTACTTC. Residues: CASSESGDRGYEQYF.

The rearrangement links TRBV4-3 to TRBJ2-3; 7 bases align to TRBD2. The CDR3 consists of 16 residues. Germline trimming cut 5 bases from V and 2 bases from J; bases unmatched to any gene: 10. Germline V gene lookup returns CDR1 LGHNA and CDR2 YSLEER. CDR3 in amino acids: CASSLRGGSPTDTQYF. In DNA form, the CDR3 reads TGCGCCAGCAGCTTAAGGGGCGGGAGCCCCACAGATACGCAGTATTTT.

The chain employs TRBV19 and TRBJ2-1; maybe TRBD2 (5 bases). Per germline, CDR1 LNHDA and CDR2 SQIVND (reference sequence). V lost 7 bases, J lost 4 bases, and 20 bases lay in between. The CDR3 is made up of 16 amino acids. The CDR3 sequence: CASTTKDSLIYNEQFF. In nucleotides, the CDR3 is TGTGCCAGTACTACCAAGGACTCCCTCATTTACAATGAGCAGTTCTTC.

This rearrangement joins TRBV7-9 to TRBJ1-1, with D uncertain. Germline V gene sequence: CDR1 SEHNR, CDR2 FQNEAQ (reference sequence). This CDR3 is 15 amino acids long. Between the trimmed V and J ends, which lost 5 bases and 4 bases, there was a span of 17 bases. The CDR3 reads CASSLASGVSTEAFF. CDR3 coding DNA: TGTGCCAGCAGCCTTGCCTCCGGGGTTAGCACTGAAGCTTTCTTT. The variable domain in full, completed from reference TRBV7-9 and TRBJ1-1, reads DTGVSQNPRHKITKRGQNVTFRCDPISEHNRLYWYRQTLGQGPEFLTYFQNEAQLEKSRLLSDRFSAERPKGSFSTLEIQRTEQGDSAMYLCASSLASGVSTEAFFGQGTRLTVV.

V and J are TRBV9 and TRBJ1-1; TRBD1 aligns across 9 bases. Germline CDR1 reads SGDLS; CDR2 reads YYNGEE. The CDR3 is 15 amino acids. With V trimmed by 4 bases and J by 2 bases, 6 bases remained unmatched. The CDR3 bases are TGTGCCAGCAGCCCCCGACAGGGGGATAACACTGAAGCTTTCTTT. Protein sequence: CASSPRQGDNTEAFF.

The chain has TRBV28 and TRBJ2-3; 10 nucleotides match TRBD2. This CDR3 has 17 amino acids. Germline V CDR1 and CDR2: MDHEN, SYDVKM. V shed 3 bases and J 7 bases; nucleotides not matched to a gene: 13. The CDR3, as DNA: TGTGCCAGCAGTTTCCTTGGACTAGCGGATCGCGACCATACGCAGTATTTT. This encodes CASSFLGLADRDHTQYF.

The V and J genes are TRBV30 and TRBJ2-7; no clear D gene. Germline V gene lookup returns CDR1 GTSNPN and CDR2 SVGIG (reference sequence). The CDR3 covers 12 residues. Trimming removed 2 bases from V and 2 bases from J, with 7 bases in between. CDR3 sequence: CAWSIGPYEQYF. CDR3 nucleotide sequence: TGTGCCTGGAGTATTGGCCCCTACGAGCAGTACTTC.

The chain is built from TRBV4-2 and TRBJ1-2; the D is unclear. The CDR3 runs to 14 residues. Germline V lookup: CDR1 LGHNA, CDR2 YNFKEQ. V was trimmed by 0 bases and J by 0 bases, leaving 5 bases between them. For the CDR3, the DNA is TGTGCCAGCAGCCAAGACACAGCTAACTATGGCTACACCTTC. It yields the protein CASSQDTANYGYTF.

CDR3 amino acids: CASSLGENRGRVQPQHF. CDR3 coding DNA: TGTGCCAGCAGCTTAGGAGAGAACAGGGGGAGAGTTCAGCCCCAGCATTTT. The gene calls are TRBV7-9 and TRBJ1-5, with TRBD1 matching over 8 bases. The CDR3 loop spans 17 amino acids. The V segment lost 1 base and the J segment 6 bases; nucleotides outside the gene matches: 11. Germline assignment: CDR1 SEHNR and CDR2 FQNEAQ (reference sequence).

The chain recombines TRBV5-1 with TRBJ2-7, with 11 bases aligning to TRBD2. The V gene end was trimmed by 2 bases and the J gene end by 4 bases; junction bases not matched to a gene: 8. The germline V gene has CDR1 SGHRS and CDR2 YFSETQ. This CDR3 spans 16 amino acids. Here the CDR3 reads CASSLYSGRAQYEQYF. The CDR3 region has the DNA TGCGCCAGCAGCTTATATAGCGGGAGGGCCCAATACGAGCAGTACTTC.

This clone was counted between two and nine times. The chain combines TRBV6-6 with TRBJ2-4, with TRBD1 identical over 7 bases. The V segment lost 6 bases and the J segment 5 bases; nucleotides outside the gene matches: 4. CDR1 and CDR2 (germline): MNHNY, SVGAGI (reference sequence). The CDR3 loop spans 13 amino acids. The CDR3 protein is CASRAGTENIQYF. The CDR3 region has the DNA TGTGCCAGCAGGGCCGGGACAGAAAACATTCAGTACTTC.

This rearrangement joins TRBV14 to TRBJ1-1; D ambiguous. This CDR3 has 15 amino acids. Trimming removed 5 bases from V and 6 bases from J, with 19 bases in between. Germline values: CDR1 SGHDN, CDR2 FVKESK. As DNA, the CDR3 is TGTGCCAGCAGCTCTAACACCATAAATAGCGCTGAAGCTTTCTTT. The encoded protein is CASSSNTINSAEAFF.

The chain combines TRBV6-5 with TRBJ2-1, with 8 nucleotides matching TRBD1. V was pared by 6 bases and J by 7 bases, with 5 bases of the junction left unmatched. The CDR3 has 13 amino acids. Germline V lookup: CDR1 MNHEY, CDR2 SVGAGI. The CDR3 nucleotides are TGTGCCAGCAGCCGGACAGGGTGGAATGAGCAGTTCTTC. This sequence encodes CASSRTGWNEQFF.

The rearrangement links TRBV5-1 to TRBJ1-1, with 8 bases aligning to TRBD1. Germline values: CDR1 SGHRS, CDR2 YFSETQ. Trimming cost V 8 bases and J 5 bases; bases outside gene matches: 11. The CDR3 contains 14 residues. CDR3 coding DNA: TGCGCCAGACCCTGGGACAGGCGAAAGACTGAAGCTTTCTTT. Protein sequence: CARPWDRRKTEAFF.

This chain connects TRBV5-1 to TRBJ2-7; 7 bases line up with TRBD2. The CDR3 extends over 15 amino acids. In germline, CDR1 is SGHRS, CDR2 YFSETQ. V lost 2 bases to trimming and J lost 0 bases; unmatched junction nucleotides: 5. This CDR3 is CASSLGLVISYEQYF. CDR3 in DNA: TGCGCCAGCAGCTTAGGACTAGTAATCTCCTACGAGCAGTACTTC.

This chain joins TRBV10-2 and TRBJ2-3, with 10 bases fitting TRBD2. Losses at the gene ends were 7 bases for V and 8 bases for J; bases not matched to a gene: 6. CDR1 WSHSY and CDR2 SAAADI come from the germline V gene. There are 13 residues in the CDR3. The CDR3 here is CASTSGGAGTQYF. DNA of the CDR3: TGCGCCAGCACCAGCGGGGGGGCGGGTACGCAGTATTTT.

This rearrangement joins TRBV28 to TRBJ1-5; D remains unclear. Germline values: CDR1 MDHEN, CDR2 SYDVKM. Trimming pared 6 bases from V and 2 bases from J, leaving 5 bases between. The length of the CDR3 is 12 residues. The CDR3 sequence is CASSGGNQPQHF. The CDR3 nucleotides read TGTGCCAGCAGCGGGGGCAATCAGCCCCAGCATTTT.